Reported below is one TCR beta chain. This clonotype was observed many times. Its antigen is currently not known. No much larger clone is present one base from it, and per-base qualities are unavailable. Spanning cysteine to phenylalanine, the CDR3 consists of 15 amino acids. The read is trimmed to its CDR3 DNA, 45 bases read in frame from base 1. V has 4 bases trimmed and J has 1 base trimmed; junction bases matching no gene number 7. According to the germline V gene (reference sequence), CDR1 reads DFQATT and CDR2 reads SNEGSKA. Systemically healthy Caucasian individuals from Russia, 35 to 40 in total and aged about 6 to 95 years, were included as donors. Around 10 milliliters of peripheral blood were drawn from each donor into EDTA-treated Vacutainer tubes. Ficoll-Paque density-gradient centrifugation was used to isolate PBMCs, with at least 6 million per sample. Total RNA, at least 5 micrograms per sample, was extracted from PBMCs with Trizol reagent. For every donor, an aliquot of PBMCs went through flow cytometry to measure the percentages of naive CD45RAhigh/CD27high T cells.

This sample was taken from a study of blood T cells in healthy people across ages (dated by TCRdb to the mid-2010s). Notes on the research overall: In model experiments, template switching captured about one uniquely barcoded TCR beta cDNA molecule for every two T cells. Age-related changes in TCR beta repertoire diversity were measured in the study by deep sequencing normalized with unique cDNA molecular identifiers. The study analyzed two additional independent replicas of 1 million unique cDNA reads from the same blood draw for two donors, one aged 18 to 30 and one aged 80 or older. Donors were grouped into four age groups: young (average roughly 15 years), middle-aged (around 39), aged (approximately 58) and long-lived (82). To avoid experimental bias, donors of different ages were spread randomly across the sequencing lanes.

Results the study describes overall, beyond this receptor: Observed TCR beta diversity correlated strongly with the percentage of naive T cells measured by flow cytometry. Observed TCR beta diversity per million T cells fell roughly linearly with age, and a significant reduction was already apparent by age around 40. Estimates of total diversity from one million sequenced T cells were regarded as lower bounds and underestimates. Conclusive comparison of naive and antigen-experienced compartments was prevented by the profiling of bulk unsorted PBMCs. Because the CMV infection status of the donors was unknown, age-related changes in expanded clonotypes may potentially have been confounded. Compared with the aged group, more naive CD4+ T cells, fewer expanded clones and increased TCR diversity were shown by the long-lived group, suggesting age selection.

The protocol used for the library was 5' RACE. The sequencer was an Illumina HiSeq 2500. A second roughly 7 to 12 cycle PCR used a sample-barcoded 5' primer and a J-beta primer mix. Each TCR beta cDNA molecule received a unique molecular identifier from a template-switch 5' adaptor carrying 12 random nucleotides. Each sample yielded at least 3 million CDR3-containing paired-end reads. First-strand cDNA synthesis was performed from all RNA using the Mint cDNA synthesis kit, with priming by a TRBC-specific oligonucleotide. Following uracil-DNA glycosylase treatment, a first 18-cycle PCR with universal primers M1SS and BC2_uni_R was performed on all cDNA. The study's processing was this. For normalization, 1 million high-quality reads, each with a distinct molecular identifier, were randomly selected from each sample. Instead of being binned into consensus sequences, reads with shared molecular identifiers were discarded. CDR3 identification, clonotype clustering and error correction used MiTCR with a Q25 quality threshold and the strictest error-elimination algorithm. A nonparametric unseen species model using Euler transformation provided a lower-bound estimate of total TCR beta diversity. TCRdb reanalyzed the raw reads on its own, using fastp at Q25 for trimming and MiXCR for clone calling, and kept in-frame beta chains. Each entry is one CDR3 protein sequence, shown with its most common DNA and genes. The V and J calls follow TCRdb's processing rather than the paper's. The sample profile shows fewer than 2,000,000 distinct CDR3 sequences; about 31% of them were found once. The ten largest clones capture roughly 12% of the sample.

The chain employs TRBV20-1 and TRBJ2-4, with 7 bases matching TRBD1. Sequencing input: blood. The TCR was taken from a young woman in good health. For the CDR3, the sequence is CSAIDRVSAKNIQYF. The sequenced DNA is TGCAGTGCTATCGACAGGGTGTCGGCCAAAAACATTCAGTACTTC.